This TCR beta chain came from a study of cytomegalovirus exposure and HLA in healthy donors. Study background: A prior analysis found 95 million to 140 million unique TCR beta sequences from 150 million to 200 million T cells.

Points from the study as a whole: Accounts indicate the classifier identified cytomegalovirus status with strong specificity and sensitivity.

Both 60 Vbeta primers and 13 Jbeta primers went into the PCR. Data came from immunoSEQ multiplex PCR; TCRdb stores just in-frame clones and leaves some out. The sample lists under 300,000 clones, around nine tenths occurring once. To note about this clone: Its antigen remains unidentified.

Sequencing input: PBMCs. The receptor was isolated from a girl aged 2 to 9 in good health and CMV-seronegative.

CDR3 sequence reads: CASSQQGGNTEAFF. The CDR3 DNA is TGTGCCAGCAGCCAACAGGGGGGAAACACTGAAGCTTTCTTT. The chain carries TRBV14 and TRBJ1-1; 7 bases match TRBD1. V gave up 2 bases and J gave up 2 bases; unmatched junction bases: 2. Germline-derived CDR1 and CDR2 are SGHDN and FVKESK. The CDR3 runs to 14 residues.